The text below deals with one T cell receptor (beta chain). The sample belongs to a study of control samples from healthy donors and cancer patients. Per germline, CDR1 SGHVS and CDR2 FNYEAQ. V was clipped by 2 bases and J by 5 bases, with 10 bases between them. The CDR3 is made up of 15 amino acids. Repertoires were generated with immunoSEQ multiplex PCR, while TCRdb's copy carries only in-frame clones and drops some. The data show roughly 80,000 clones, 89% seen once. This chain links TRBV7-6 with TRBJ1-6, with D possibly TRBD1 on 6 matching bases. Sequenced material: blood. The clonotype was recovered from a man aged 50 to 60 in good health. The CDR3 protein is CASSLNQGNNSPLHF. CDR3 DNA: TGTGCCAGCAGCTTAAACCAGGGGAATAATTCACCCCTCCACTTT.